The 18 T cell receptor beta chains listed next were all sequenced from one sample in a study of T cell responses to AZD1222 COVID-19 vaccine. Here immunoSEQ multiplex PCR was the method, and the copy in TCRdb shows in-frame clones only, minus some. The repertoire holds about 62,000 clones, about 70% seen once, with more than 13% in the top ten. Material: peripheral blood, obtained on day 0 of AZD1222 vaccination. These receptor sequences come from an adult in good health.

This clone has just a few counts. The rearrangement uses TRBV19 and TRBJ1-2; D ambiguous. The CDR3 covers 14 residues. The V gene lost 3 bases and the J gene lost 4 bases, with 12 bases spanning the gap. Germline CDR1 LNHDA, CDR2 SQIVND (reference sequence). This CDR3 is CASSMRAESYGYTF. In DNA, the CDR3 is TGTGCCAGTAGTATGCGGGCAGAAAGCTATGGCTACACCTTC. Supplemented by reference TRBV19 and TRBJ1-2, the full variable domain reads DGGITQSPKYLFRKEGQNVTLSCEQNLNHDAMYWYRQDPGQGLRLIYYSQIVNDFQKGDIAEGYSVSREKKESFPLTVTSAQKNPTAFYLCASSMRAESYGYTFGSGTRLTVV.

This chain joins TRBV18 and TRBJ1-1; D not certain. This CDR3 contains 12 residues. Germline loops: CDR1 KGHSH, CDR2 LQKENI. Trimming shortened V by 2 bases and J by 4 bases, and 5 bases separated the two germline ends. CDR3 residues: CASSPGSTEAFF. The CDR3 DNA is TGTGCCAGCTCACCAGGGAGCACTGAAGCTTTCTTT.

The chain employs TRBV7-2 and TRBJ2-7, with D perhaps matching TRBD2 (5 bases). V lost 5 bases, J lost 5 bases, and 16 bases lay in between. The CDR3 extends over 14 amino acids. Germline values: CDR1 SGHTA, CDR2 FQGNSA. CDR3 in DNA: TGTGCCAGCAGCCACCCGAGGAGGAGGCACGAGCAGTACTTC. Translating gives CASSHPRRRHEQYF. Supplemented by reference TRBV7-2 and TRBJ2-7, the full variable domain reads GAGVSQSPSNKVTEKGKDVELRCDPISGHTALYWYRQSLGQGLEFLIYFQGNSAPDKSGLPSDRFSAERTGGSVSTLTIQRTQQEDSAVYLCASSHPRRRHEQYFGPGTRLTVT.

This chain uses TRBV7-9 with TRBJ2-7, with TRBD1 as a possible D gene (6 bases). From germline, CDR1 is SEHNR and CDR2 FQNEAQ (reference sequence). Trimming left V 2 bases short and J 6 bases short, with 11 bases between. CDR3 length equals 13 residues. The CDR3 nucleotides read TGTGCCAGCAGCTTAAAACAGGGCGGCGAGCAGTACTTC. It translates to CASSLKQGGEQYF.

This clone has a single count. The chain has TRBV3-1 (or the pseudogene TRBV3-2) and TRBJ1-3; no reliable D call. CDR1 is LGHDT and CDR2 is YNNKEL in the germline V gene (reference sequence). V was trimmed by 6 bases and J by 0 bases, leaving 12 bases between them. This CDR3 is 15 amino acids long. CDR3 sequence reads: CASSPGLLSGNTIYF. For the CDR3, the DNA is TGTGCCAGCAGTCCTGGGTTGCTCTCTGGAAACACCATATATTTT.

The chain uses TRBV11-1 and TRBJ1-6; D unresolved. Trimming removed 5 bases at V and 6 bases at J, with 8 bases between. Per germline, CDR1 SGHAT and CDR2 FQDESV (reference sequence). This CDR3 is built from 13 residues. This CDR3 reads CASSPGFNSPLHF. CDR3 nucleotide sequence: TGTGCCAGCAGCCCGGGGTTTAATTCACCCCTCCACTTT.

The V gene is TRBV7-9, the J gene TRBJ1-2; TRBD1 matches at 7 bases. There are 15 residues in the CDR3. With V trimmed by 4 bases and J by 6 bases, 11 bases remained unmatched. Germline CDR1 SEHNR, CDR2 FQNEAQ (reference sequence). CDR3 nucleotide sequence: TGTGCCAGCAGCTCTATACAGGGGCCCCCCGATGGCTACACCTTC. It codes for CASSSIQGPPDGYTF.

This clone was counted once. The chain is built from TRBV7-3 and TRBJ2-5; TRBD2 matches at 14 bases. This CDR3 is built from 16 residues. CDR1 is SGHTA and CDR2 is FQGTGA in the germline V gene. V shed 5 bases, J shed 2 bases, and the junction held 4 bases outside the gene matches. The CDR3 is CASSVGLAGGQETQYF. Here the CDR3 DNA reads TGTGCCAGCAGCGTCGGACTAGCGGGGGGACAAGAGACCCAGTACTTC.

This chain connects TRBV14 to TRBJ1-2; 7 nucleotides match TRBD1. Trimming took 4 bases from V and 5 from J; bases not matched to a gene: 13. The CDR3 has 16 residues. Per germline, CDR1 SGHDN and CDR2 FVKESK. The CDR3 DNA reads as TGTGCCAGCAGCCTTGGCTACGGGACAGTCGTTTATGGCTACACCTTC. Its translation is CASSLGYGTVVYGYTF.

This chain connects TRBV6-5 to TRBJ1-1; D is unresolved. The germline V gene has CDR1 MNHEY and CDR2 SVGAGI. V was pared by 7 bases and J by 6 bases, with 18 bases between. This CDR3 contains 14 residues. The CDR3 is CASTSVGRVPEAFF. The CDR3 DNA reads TGTGCCAGCACTTCCGTGGGGAGGGTTCCTGAAGCTTTCTTT.

The rearrangement uses TRBV19 and TRBJ1-5; the D is unclear. Germline values: CDR1 LNHDA, CDR2 SQIVND (reference sequence). CDR3 size: 14 residues. V lost 6 bases to trimming and J lost 7 bases, with 16 bases between them. CDR3 nucleotides: TGTGCCAGTAGCCAGGCGTCCCTAAGACAGCCCCAGCATTTT. Translated: CASSQASLRQPQHF.

This sequence joins TRBV7-2 and TRBJ2-7, with D possibly matching TRBD2 (5 bases). This CDR3 contains 15 residues. Germline values: CDR1 SGHTA, CDR2 FQGNSA. V was cut by 4 bases and J by 0 bases, with 13 bases left in between. The DNA for the CDR3 is TGTGCCAGCAGCTCGGGTCCGGGGAGCTCCTACGAGCAGTACTTC. It yields the protein CASSSGPGSSYEQYF.

CDR3 sequence reads: CASSLGARANYGYTF. The CDR3 nucleotides are TGTGCCAGCAGCTTAGGGGCCAGAGCTAACTATGGCTACACCTTC. The chain uses TRBV11-2 and TRBJ1-2; D unresolved. Trimming shortened V by 1 base and J by 0 bases, and 9 bases separated the two germline ends. Germline V lookup: CDR1 SGHAT, CDR2 FQNNGV. CDR3 length equals 15 residues.

This sequence joins TRBV2 and TRBJ1-1; TRBD1 matches 9 bases. The CDR3 length is 13 residues. Germline-derived CDR1 and CDR2 are SNHLY and FYNNEI. Trimming took 6 bases from V and 11 from J; bases not matched to a gene: 10. DNA of the CDR3: TGTGCCAGCAGCTCACTACAGGGGGCGTCTGCTTTCTTT. Residues: CASSSLQGASAFF.

The chain uses TRBV6-1 and TRBJ1-4; D is unclear. Trimming shortened V by 1 base and J by 8 bases, and 8 bases separated the two germline ends. The CDR3 covers 13 residues. Germline V CDR1 and CDR2: MNHNS, SASEGT. CDR3 DNA sequence: TGTGCCAGCAGTGAAGGAGGATACGAAAAACTGTTTTTT. It specifies CASSEGGYEKLFF.

This clone was seen only once. The chain has TRBV9 and TRBJ1-2; TRBD1 aligns across 8 bases. In germline, CDR1 is SGDLS, CDR2 YYNGEE. The CDR3 has 14 amino acids. The V gene end was trimmed by 0 bases and the J gene end by 6 bases; junction bases not matched to a gene: 4. The CDR3: CASSVGGQGDGYTF. The CDR3 nucleotides are TGTGCCAGCAGCGTAGGAGGACAGGGTGATGGCTACACCTTC. Variable domain in full (rest from reference TRBV9 and TRBJ1-2): DSGVTQTPKHLITATGQRVTLRCSPRSGDLSVYWYQQSLDQGLQFLIQYYNGEERAKGNILERFSAQQFPDLHSELNLSSLELGDSALYFCASSVGGQGDGYTFGSGTRLTVV.

The chain links TRBV28 to TRBJ2-1, with TRBD2 matching over 9 bases. V was clipped by 5 bases and J by 3 bases; unmatched bases: 8. This CDR3 comprises 16 residues. CDR1 and CDR2 (germline): MDHEN, SYDVKM. The CDR3 DNA reads TGTGCCAGCAGTCCTCTAGCGGGGAAAGTCTACAATGAGCAGTTCTTC. Protein sequence: CASSPLAGKVYNEQFF.

The chain employs TRBV28 and TRBJ1-4; the match to TRBD1 covers 7 bases. The CDR3 extends over 15 amino acids. V gave up 6 bases and J gave up 3 bases; unmatched junction bases: 7. Germline values: CDR1 MDHEN, CDR2 SYDVKM. The CDR3 DNA reads TGTGCCAGCAGCCGTTCGGGACAGTCTAATGAAAAACTGTTTTTT. Encoded protein: CASSRSGQSNEKLFF.